What follows describes a single TCR beta chain. What it recognizes is unknown. This sample was included in a study of cytomegalovirus exposure and HLA in healthy donors. Study information: Most donors, 81% of around 400 genotyped, fell in the Caucasian-associated ancestry cluster.

This PCR relied on a set of 60 Vbeta primers and 13 Jbeta primers. Method: immunoSEQ multiplex PCR; TCRdb's copy keeps in-frame clones and lacks some. This sample's clone table lists around 70,000 clones. Study-wide results and limits: Several of the most significant clusters appeared linked to common viral pathogens, based on a later analysis. Many donors shared some public TCRs, even though most TCR sequences were rare.

V dropped 0 bases and J dropped 8; count of bases not matched to a gene: 7. Germline CDR1 SGHRS, CDR2 YFSETQ. CDR3 length: 15 amino acids. The sample consisted of PBMCs. The rearrangement uses TRBV5-1 and TRBJ2-1, with 8 positions matching TRBD2. The sequence was collected from a woman in her 40s in good health and CMV-seropositive. CDR3 sequence (DNA): TGCGCCAGCAGCTTGGGTAGCGGGGAGAGCTATGAGCAGTTCTTC. Its translation is CASSLGSGESYEQFF.